One and the same sample provided the 2 T cell receptor beta chains below, sequenced in a study of molecular identifiers for immune sequencing clone quantification. TCRdb recomputed calls from the PCR reads with MiXCR, one row per CDR3 protein. The sample consists of 90,000 or so distinct CDR3 sequences, around a quarter of them appearing once. Sequenced sample: naive CD8+ T cells from blood, with Jurkat cell RNA spiked in. Subset noted: FACS-sorted CD8+CD4-CCR7+CD45RA+ naive T cells. The source is a human donor in good health. Some libraries in this study had Jurkat cell RNA spiked in.

Remarks on this clonotype: Because the CDR3 is missing its conserved closing phenylalanine or tryptophan, this is likely a read error. It is unclear where the CDR3 begins or ends on the DNA, so no DNA is shown, and the CDR3 is as TCRdb lists it. The chain combines TRBV28 with TRBJ1-1; TRBD1, as called in the table, went unchecked against the DNA. Inclusive of both ends, the CDR3 amounts to 13 amino acids. CDR1 MDHEN and CDR2 SYDVKM come from the germline V gene. CDR3 amino acids: CASSPGLRQEVDA.

On this clonotype: A much larger clonotype is one base distant, so this may be a read error. The rearrangement joins TRBV6-2 or TRBV6-3 to TRBJ2-3, with 8 bases lining up with TRBD2. The V gene end was trimmed by 0 bases and the J gene end by 4 bases; junction bases not matched to a gene: 6. The CDR3 runs to 16 residues. The germline V gene has CDR1 MNHEY and CDR2 SVGEGT. The CDR3 protein is CASSYSAETSADTQYF. The CDR3 bases are TGTGCCAGCAGTTACTCGGCAGAGACTAGCGCAGATACGCAGTATTTT.